This T cell receptor beta chain was profiled in a study of blood T cell repertoires in COVID-19. The protocol was immunoSEQ multiplex PCR, while the TCRdb copy is restricted to in-frame clones and leaves out a portion. The table shows 84,000 or so clones, with about four fifths occurring only once. CDR3 length equals 15 residues. V lost 5 bases and J 6 bases, leaving 17 bases between the germline ends. Germline V gives CDR1 SGHVS, CDR2 FNYEAQ. This chain joins TRBV7-6 and TRBJ1-5, with D maybe TRBD1 (5 bases). The receptor comes from an elderly woman with acute or convalescent COVID-19. Specimen: peripheral blood. This chain's CDR3 is CASSADQGMGQPQHF. The CDR3 DNA sequence: TGTGCCAGCAGCGCCGACCAGGGAATGGGTCAGCCCCAGCATTTT.